This T cell receptor (beta chain) was sequenced in a study of tumor and adjacent non-tumor tissue in lung cancer. About the research overall: Histology: 12 adenocarcinoma, 2 squamous cell carcinoma, 1 small cell lung cancer. Patients were aged about 30 to 76, fewer than twelve men and a handful of women, stage I to III. Around 4.2 million productive TCRbeta reads were obtained per sample on average. Study-wide findings and caveats: Compared with tumor, normal lung showed significantly lower TCR diversity.

Three rounds of nested PCR, following a modified ARM-PCR protocol, produced the TCRbeta library. In TCRdb, the multiplex PCR reads were re-called with MiXCR into one record per CDR3 protein. The sample lists more than 85,000 distinct CDR3 sequences, about 64% occurring once. The template was RNA from unsorted bulk tissue. This non-tumor lung sample came from over 3 cm beyond the tumor edge. The CDR3 is made up of 15 amino acids. V lost 0 bases and J 2 bases, leaving 10 bases between the germline ends. Germline CDR1 is SGDLS and CDR2 is YYNGEE. Regarding this clonotype: Its target is not known.

This chain joins TRBV9 and TRBJ2-3; D not certain. This receptor was taken from a man between 60 and 75 years old with non-small cell lung cancer. Sequences were obtained from distant non-tumor lung tissue. CDR3 DNA: TGTGCCAGCAGCGTAGTAGGTTCGGTCACAGATACGCAGTATTTT. Translation gives CASSVVGSVTDTQYF. Full variable domain (rest looked up from reference TRBV9 and TRBJ2-3): DSGVTQTPKHLITATGQRVTLRCSPRSGDLSVYWYQQSLDQGLQFLIQYYNGEERAKGNILERFSAQQFPDLHSELNLSSLELGDSALYFCASSVVGSVTDTQYFGPGTRLTVL.